The following is a T cell receptor beta chain sequence with its context. Its antigen is unknown. Some clones are missing from TCRdb's copy, which holds only in-frame ones; the method was immunoSEQ multiplex PCR. The sample consists of around 24,000 clones, around 84% of them appearing once. The CDR3 contains 14 residues. Trimming removed 4 bases from V and 4 bases from J, with 14 bases in between. The V gene's germline CDR1 is SGHRS and CDR2 YFSETQ. The data are from a study of T cells in narcolepsy. The overall study: Donors had narcolepsy type 1 or type 2, or were healthy controls. Study-wide findings and caveats: In some patient and control memory CD4+ samples, autoreactive clones were absent. Blood of same and different patients, but not healthy controls, reportedly held recurring autoreactive clonotypes. Autoreactive HCRT-specific and TRIB2-specific clonotypes were marked in same-patient CSF-versus-blood CD4+ comparisons.

The origin of this receptor is a human donor in good health. J is TRBJ2-5 and V is TRBV5-1, with D perhaps assigned TRBD1 or TRBD2 (5 bases each). The specimen sequenced was memory (CD45RA-) CD4+ T cells from blood. Written as DNA, the CDR3 is TGCGCCAGCAGCCCCCCGGGACGTGTAGAGACCCAGTACTTC. Residues: CASSPPGRVETQYF.